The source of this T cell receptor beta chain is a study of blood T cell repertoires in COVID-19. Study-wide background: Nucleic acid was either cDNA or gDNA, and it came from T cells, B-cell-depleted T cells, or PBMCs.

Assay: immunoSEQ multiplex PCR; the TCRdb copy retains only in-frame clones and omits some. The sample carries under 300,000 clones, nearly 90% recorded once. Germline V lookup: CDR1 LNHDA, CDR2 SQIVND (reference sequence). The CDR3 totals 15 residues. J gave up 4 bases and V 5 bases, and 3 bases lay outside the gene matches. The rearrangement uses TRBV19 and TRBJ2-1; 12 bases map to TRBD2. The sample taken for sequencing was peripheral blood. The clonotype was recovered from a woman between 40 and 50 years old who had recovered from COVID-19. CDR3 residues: CASSQTSGRYNEQFF. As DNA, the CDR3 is TGTGCCAGTAGTCAAACTAGCGGGAGGTACAATGAGCAGTTCTTC.